This TCR beta chain emerged from a study of T cells expressing NK-cell markers. Study background: Researchers got TCR beta repertoires out of sorted CD3+CD56+NKG2C+, CD3+CD56+NKG2C- and CD3+CD56-NKG2C+ T cells. General observations from the study: The study found dominant NKG2C+ clonotypes at roughly 1.0-7.5% of CD8+ T cells in over five donors. One observes that, in a handful of donors, these clonotypes were also the leading ones within the CD3+CD56-NKG2C+ fraction. Whether expanded NKG2C+ T cell clones recognized HCMV stayed uncertain.

TCRdb reprocessed the 5' RACE reads, keeping one entry per CDR3 protein, no DNA. The sample includes more than 400,000 distinct CDR3 sequences. Looked up from germline, CDR1 is SGHDT and CDR2 is YYEEEE. There are 12 residues in the CDR3. With regard to this clonotype: Antigen unknown.

Sequencing was done on a sample of blood T cells: a sorted CD56 or NKG2C T cell subset, CD4+ or CD8+ T cells, or bulk PBMC T cells (not recorded which). The chain employs TRBV5-6 and TRBJ2-5; the D gene TCRdb calls, TRBD1, cannot be checked with no DNA. This receptor was taken from a woman between 18 and 70 years old in good health. The CDR3 is CASPRTEETQYF. Based on the CDR3 plus reference TRBV5-6 and TRBJ2-5, the full variable domain is DAGVTQSPTHLIKTRGQQVTLRCSPKSGHDTVSWYQQALGQGPQFIFQYYEEEERQRGNFPDRFSGHQFPNYSSELNVNALLLGDSALYLCASPRTEETQYFGPGTRLLVL.